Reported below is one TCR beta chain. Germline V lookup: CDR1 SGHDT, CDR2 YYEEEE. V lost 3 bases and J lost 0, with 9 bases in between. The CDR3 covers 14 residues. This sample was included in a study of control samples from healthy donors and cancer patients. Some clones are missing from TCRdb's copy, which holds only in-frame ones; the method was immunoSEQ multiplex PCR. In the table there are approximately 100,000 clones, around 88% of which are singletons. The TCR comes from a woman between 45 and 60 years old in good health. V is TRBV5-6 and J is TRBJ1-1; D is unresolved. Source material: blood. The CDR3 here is CASSSPRLNTEAFF. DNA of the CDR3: TGTGCCAGCAGCTCCCCTCGACTGAACACTGAAGCTTTCTTT.